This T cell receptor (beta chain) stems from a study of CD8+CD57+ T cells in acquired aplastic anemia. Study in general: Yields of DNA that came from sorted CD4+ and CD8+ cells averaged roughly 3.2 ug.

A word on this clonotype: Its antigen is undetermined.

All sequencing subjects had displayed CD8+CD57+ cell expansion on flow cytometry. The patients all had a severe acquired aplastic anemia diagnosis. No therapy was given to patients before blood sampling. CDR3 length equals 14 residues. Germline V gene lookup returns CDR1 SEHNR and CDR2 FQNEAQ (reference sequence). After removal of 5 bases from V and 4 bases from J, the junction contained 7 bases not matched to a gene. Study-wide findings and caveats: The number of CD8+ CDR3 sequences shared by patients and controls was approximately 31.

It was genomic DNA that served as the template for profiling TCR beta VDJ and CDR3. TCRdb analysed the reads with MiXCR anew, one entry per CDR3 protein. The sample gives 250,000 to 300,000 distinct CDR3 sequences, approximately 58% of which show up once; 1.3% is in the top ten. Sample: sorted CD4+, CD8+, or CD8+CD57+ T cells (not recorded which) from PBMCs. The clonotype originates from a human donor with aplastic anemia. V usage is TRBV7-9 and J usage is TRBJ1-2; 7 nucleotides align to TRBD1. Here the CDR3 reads CASSAGQALYGYTF. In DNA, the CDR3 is TGTGCCAGCAGCGCAGGACAGGCCCTCTATGGCTACACCTTC.